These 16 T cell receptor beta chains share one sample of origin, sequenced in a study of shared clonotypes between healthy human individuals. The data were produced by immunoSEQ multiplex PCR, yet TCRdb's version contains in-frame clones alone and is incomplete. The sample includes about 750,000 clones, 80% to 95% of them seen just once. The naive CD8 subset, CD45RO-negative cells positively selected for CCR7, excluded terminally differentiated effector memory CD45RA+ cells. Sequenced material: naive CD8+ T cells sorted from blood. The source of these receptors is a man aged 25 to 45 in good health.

The CDR3 is CASSHSQGTSYNEQFF. CDR3 bases: TGTGCCAGCAGTCATTCACAGGGGACCTCCTACAATGAGCAGTTCTTC. This chain joins TRBV27 and TRBJ2-1; TRBD1 matches 7 bases. J gave up 0 bases and V 5 bases, and 7 bases lay outside the gene matches. CDR3 length: 16 amino acids. Germline V gives CDR1 MNHEY, CDR2 SMNVEV (reference sequence).

The CDR3 bases are TGTGCCAGCAGACCCGTGGGGTCCACAGATACGCAGTATTTT. It specifies CASRPVGSTDTQYF. V and J are TRBV2 and TRBJ2-3, with D hard to call. The V gene lost 6 bases and the J gene lost 2 bases, with 12 bases spanning the gap. The CDR3 is 14 residues long. Germline CDR1 is SNHLY and CDR2 is FYNNEI.

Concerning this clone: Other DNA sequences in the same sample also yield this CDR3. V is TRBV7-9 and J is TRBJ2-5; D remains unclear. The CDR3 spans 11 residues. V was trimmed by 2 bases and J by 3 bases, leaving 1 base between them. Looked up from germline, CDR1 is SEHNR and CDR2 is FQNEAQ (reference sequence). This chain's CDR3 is CASSLKETQYF. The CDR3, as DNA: TGTGCCAGCAGCTTAAAAGAGACCCAGTACTTC.

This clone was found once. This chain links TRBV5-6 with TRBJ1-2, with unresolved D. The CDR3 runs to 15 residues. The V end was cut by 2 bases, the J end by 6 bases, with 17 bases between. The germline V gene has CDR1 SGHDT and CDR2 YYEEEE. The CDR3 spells CASSFGDGQRNGYTF. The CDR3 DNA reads TGTGCCAGCAGCTTTGGAGACGGGCAGAGGAATGGCTACACCTTC.

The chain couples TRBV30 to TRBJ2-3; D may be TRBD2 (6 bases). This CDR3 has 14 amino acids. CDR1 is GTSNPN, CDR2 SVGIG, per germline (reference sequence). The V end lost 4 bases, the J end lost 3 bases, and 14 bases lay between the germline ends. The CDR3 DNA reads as TGTGCCTGGACCCGGGTCAGCGGGACAGATACGCAGTATTTT. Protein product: CAWTRVSGTDTQYF.

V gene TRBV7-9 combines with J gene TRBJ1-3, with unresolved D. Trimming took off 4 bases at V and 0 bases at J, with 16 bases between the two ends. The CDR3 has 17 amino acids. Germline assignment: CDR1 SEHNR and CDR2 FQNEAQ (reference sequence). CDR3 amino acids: CASSSPSHDRSGNTIYF. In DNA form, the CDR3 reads TGTGCCAGCAGCTCCCCCTCACACGATCGCTCTGGAAACACCATATATTTT.

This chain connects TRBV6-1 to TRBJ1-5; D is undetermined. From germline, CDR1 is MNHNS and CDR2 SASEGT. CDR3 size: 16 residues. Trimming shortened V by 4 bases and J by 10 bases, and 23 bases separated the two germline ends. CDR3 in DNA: TGTGCCAGCAGTGGATTGGCCGCACCCACGGCGGAACCCCAGCATTTT. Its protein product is CASSGLAAPTAEPQHF.

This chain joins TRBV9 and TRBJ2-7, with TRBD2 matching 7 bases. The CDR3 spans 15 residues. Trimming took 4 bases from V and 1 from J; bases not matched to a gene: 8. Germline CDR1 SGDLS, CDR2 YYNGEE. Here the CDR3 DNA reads TGTGCCAGCAGCACACTAGCGACGGGATCCTACGAGCAGTACTTC. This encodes CASSTLATGSYEQYF.

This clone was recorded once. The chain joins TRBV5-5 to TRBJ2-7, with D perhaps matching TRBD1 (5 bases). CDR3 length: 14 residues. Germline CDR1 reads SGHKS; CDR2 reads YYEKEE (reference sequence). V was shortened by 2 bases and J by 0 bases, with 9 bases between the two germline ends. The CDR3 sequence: CASSFGQGSYEQYF. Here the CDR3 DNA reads TGTGCCAGCAGCTTCGGTCAGGGCTCCTACGAGCAGTACTTC.

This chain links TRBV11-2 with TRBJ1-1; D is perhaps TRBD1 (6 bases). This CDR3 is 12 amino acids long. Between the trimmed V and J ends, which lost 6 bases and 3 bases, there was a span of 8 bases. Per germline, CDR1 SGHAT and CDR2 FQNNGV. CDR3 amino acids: CASRGGHTEAFF. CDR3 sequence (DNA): TGTGCCAGCAGGGGGGGCCACACTGAAGCTTTCTTT.

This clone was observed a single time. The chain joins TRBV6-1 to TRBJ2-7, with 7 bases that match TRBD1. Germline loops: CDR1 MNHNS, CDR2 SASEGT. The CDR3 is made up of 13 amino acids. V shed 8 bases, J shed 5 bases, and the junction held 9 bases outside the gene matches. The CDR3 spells CASLGTVLDEQYF. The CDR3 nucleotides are TGTGCCAGCTTGGGGACAGTTCTCGACGAGCAGTACTTC.

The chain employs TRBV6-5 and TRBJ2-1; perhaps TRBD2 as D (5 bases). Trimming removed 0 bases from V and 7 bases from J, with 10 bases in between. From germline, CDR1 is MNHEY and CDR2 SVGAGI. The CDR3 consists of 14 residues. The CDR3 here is CASSYSPSSNEQFF. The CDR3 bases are TGTGCCAGCAGTTACTCCCCTAGCTCGAATGAGCAGTTCTTC.

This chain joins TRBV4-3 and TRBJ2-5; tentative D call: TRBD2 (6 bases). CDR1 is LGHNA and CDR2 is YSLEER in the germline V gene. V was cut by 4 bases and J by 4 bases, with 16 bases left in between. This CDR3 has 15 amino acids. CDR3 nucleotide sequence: TGCGCCAGCAGCCTAATGACTAGAGGTCGAGAGACCCAGTACTTC. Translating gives CASSLMTRGRETQYF.

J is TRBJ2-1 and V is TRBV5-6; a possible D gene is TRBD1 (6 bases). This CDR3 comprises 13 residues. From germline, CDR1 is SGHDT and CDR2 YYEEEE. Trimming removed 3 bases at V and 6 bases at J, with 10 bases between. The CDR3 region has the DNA TGTGCCAGCAGCTCAACAGGGACCAATGAGCAGTTCTTC. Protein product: CASSSTGTNEQFF.

The CDR3 DNA sequence: TGTGCCAGCAGCGAGGGTTCTGGAAACACCATATATTTT. Translating gives CASSEGSGNTIYF. This sequence joins TRBV9 and TRBJ1-3; D call uncertain. The germline CDR1 and CDR2 sequences are SGDLS and YYNGEE. The CDR3 is 13 residues long. V was trimmed by 3 bases and J by 1 base, leaving 5 bases between them.

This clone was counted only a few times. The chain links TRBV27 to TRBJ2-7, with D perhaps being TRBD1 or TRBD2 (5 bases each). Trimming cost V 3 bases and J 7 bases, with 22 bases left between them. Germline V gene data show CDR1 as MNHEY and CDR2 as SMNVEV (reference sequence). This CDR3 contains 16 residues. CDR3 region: CASSFSGQGVKWEQYF. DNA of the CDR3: TGTGCCAGCAGTTTTTCCGGCCAGGGAGTTAAGTGGGAGCAGTACTTC.